Listed here are 7 T cell receptor beta chains from one sample, sequenced in a study of shared T cell receptors in the human thymus. Libraries were prepared by immunoSEQ multiplex PCR; TCRdb keeps only in-frame clonotypes and omits some of them. The table lists hundreds of thousands of clones, approximately 85% of them singletons, with around 0.01% in the top ten. These same records also appear under a second study, on human thymus T cells.

Sequencing was carried out using thymocytes. These receptors all come from a girl less than two years old with a congenital heart defect.

V is TRBV6-5 and J is TRBJ2-1, with 8 bases matching TRBD2. Looked up from germline, CDR1 is MNHEY and CDR2 is SVGAGI. V gave up 2 bases and J gave up 0 bases; unmatched junction bases: 3. The CDR3 runs 16 residues. The CDR3 DNA sequence: TGTGCCAGCAGTTACGATGCGGGGGGCTCCTACAATGAGCAGTTCTTC. Protein sequence: CASSYDAGGSYNEQFF.

The chain joins TRBV9 to TRBJ1-2; D ambiguous. The V gene's germline CDR1 is SGDLS and CDR2 YYNGEE. The V end lost 3 bases, the J end lost 1 base, and 7 bases lay between the germline ends. This CDR3 has 13 residues. The CDR3 sequence: CASSARSNYGYTF. CDR3 bases: TGTGCCAGCAGCGCCCGGAGTAACTATGGCTACACCTTC.

This chain connects TRBV30 to TRBJ2-3, with D perhaps matching TRBD1 (6 bases). Deletions cut 1 base from V and 4 bases from J, with 21 bases between. This CDR3 contains 17 residues. Germline-derived CDR1 and CDR2 are GTSNPN and SVGIG (reference sequence). CDR3 in amino acids: CAWSGPGHRDRADTQYF. Written as DNA, the CDR3 is TGTGCCTGGAGTGGCCCGGGACATAGGGATAGGGCAGATACGCAGTATTTT.

V gene TRBV7-2 combines with J gene TRBJ2-1; D is perhaps TRBD1 (8 bases). Trimming pared 5 bases from V and 4 bases from J, leaving 21 bases between. CDR3 length equals 17 residues. Germline V gene lookup returns CDR1 SGHTA and CDR2 FQGNSA. The CDR3 here is CASSAYRGEGGYNEQFF. CDR3 nucleotide sequence: TGTGCCAGCAGCGCGTACAGGGGGGAGGGGGGTTACAATGAGCAGTTCTTC.

This clone was found once. Here the CDR3 reads CATHPRGQTNYGYTF. The CDR3 DNA reads as TGTGCCACCCACCCCAGGGGGCAGACTAACTATGGCTACACCTTC. The chain couples TRBV2 to TRBJ1-2, with 8 bases lining up with TRBD1. The CDR3 sequence is 15 residues long. Germline lookup yields CDR1 SNHLY and CDR2 FYNNEI. The trim removed 10 bases at V and 0 bases at J, leaving 10 bases unmatched.

This rearrangement joins TRBV5-6 to TRBJ2-5, with D uncertain. This CDR3 region has 15 residues. Between the trimmed V and J ends, which lost 1 base and 5 bases, there was a span of 15 bases. Germline-derived CDR1 and CDR2 are SGHDT and YYEEEE. The CDR3 reads CASSLFASSRETQYF. CDR3 nucleotides: TGTGCCAGCAGCTTGTTCGCCTCGAGCCGGGAGACCCAGTACTTC.

The V gene is TRBV28, the J gene TRBJ2-7, with a tentative D call TRBD1 (6 bases). The CDR3 contains 13 residues. Trimming took off 9 bases at V and 3 bases at J, with 15 bases between the two ends. CDR1 is MDHEN and CDR2 is SYDVKM in the germline V gene. The CDR3 region is CASKRQVDYEQYF. DNA of the CDR3: TGTGCCAGTAAAAGACAGGTGGACTACGAGCAGTACTTC. Full variable domain (rest looked up from reference TRBV28 and TRBJ2-7): DVKVTQSSRYLVKRTGEKVFLECVQDMDHENMFWYRQDPGLGLRLIYFSYDVKMKEKGDIPEGYSVSREKKERFSLILESASTNQTSMYLCASKRQVDYEQYFGPGTRLTVT.